One and the same sample provided the 17 T cell receptor beta chains below, sequenced in a study of T-cell reconstitution after alpha-beta-depleted transplantation in children. Researchers prepared the TCRbeta library using unique molecular identifiers, the study reports. TCRdb used MiXCR to reprocess the PCR reads, holding one entry per CDR3 protein. The sample contains 150,000 to 250,000 distinct CDR3 sequences, roughly 6.5% of which appear only once. This specimen was PBMCs, taken before TCRalphabeta/CD19-depleted stem cell transplant. The source of these receptors is a girl in the first two years of life with combined immunodeficiency, due to receive a stem cell transplant.

This clonotype was counted between two and nine times. V gene TRBV20-1 combines with J gene TRBJ2-7; the D gene is possibly TRBD1 (6 bases). CDR3 size: 14 residues. The ends were cut back, 6 bases at V and 4 bases at J, with 19 bases in the middle. Germline CDR1 and CDR2: DFQATT and SNEGSKA (reference sequence). For the CDR3, the DNA is TGCAGTGCCTTAAACCGGGACAACCCGTACGAGCAGTACTTC. It encodes CSALNRDNPYEQYF.

This clonotype appeared a few times. The J gene is TRBJ2-7, the V gene TRBV5-1, with 7 bases aligning to TRBD2. V lost 4 bases, J lost 0 bases, and 4 bases stayed unmatched. Germline loops: CDR1 SGHRS, CDR2 YFSETQ. The CDR3 runs 14 residues. The CDR3 loop reads CASSPAGDSYEQYF. In DNA, the CDR3 is TGCGCCAGCAGCCCGGCGGGGGACTCCTACGAGCAGTACTTC.

The table lists this clonotype with many counts. The rearrangement uses TRBV5-1 and TRBJ1-1; D unresolved. Germline V lookup: CDR1 SGHRS, CDR2 YFSETQ. The CDR3 spans 16 residues. Trimming cost V 3 bases and J 0 bases, with 15 bases left between them. This CDR3 reads CASSYVRSNLNTEAFF. The CDR3 nucleotides are TGCGCCAGCAGCTACGTCCGGAGTAACTTGAACACTGAAGCTTTCTTT.

This clonotype has ten or more counts. V gene TRBV10-3 combines with J gene TRBJ2-7; 9 bases line up with TRBD2. V trimming: 0 bases; J trimming: 5 bases; junction bases outside the gene matches: 5. The CDR3 extends over 15 amino acids. Germline V gives CDR1 ENHRY, CDR2 SYGVKD. CDR3 sequence reads: CAISESTSGRNEQYF. CDR3 bases: TGTGCCATCAGTGAGTCGACTAGCGGAAGAAACGAGCAGTACTTC.

This clonotype was counted many times. This chain joins TRBV7-2 and TRBJ2-1; 8 bases map to TRBD2. CDR1 and CDR2 (germline): SGHTA, FQGNSA. V lost 5 bases and J lost 4; bases outside the gene matches: 10. The CDR3 length is 16 residues. The CDR3 loop reads CASSAHLLAAYNEQFF. The CDR3 DNA follows: TGTGCCAGCAGCGCCCACTTACTAGCGGCATACAATGAGCAGTTCTTC.

This clonotype was seen repeatedly, ten times or more. V gene TRBV5-1 combines with J gene TRBJ2-1; a weak D match, TRBD1 (6 bases). Deletions cut 4 bases from V and 1 base from J, with 12 bases between. Per germline, CDR1 SGHRS and CDR2 YFSETQ. The CDR3 is 15 residues long. CDR3 region: CASSGQQGSYNEQFF. The CDR3 DNA follows: TGCGCCAGCAGCGGTCAACAGGGTTCCTACAATGAGCAGTTCTTC.

This chain uses TRBV20-1 with TRBJ1-2; no clear D gene. The CDR3 has 14 amino acids. The ends were cut back, 3 bases at V and 3 bases at J, with 14 bases in the middle. Germline V CDR1 and CDR2: DFQATT, SNEGSKA (reference sequence). The CDR3 nucleotides are TGCAGTGCTAGTCCCCCCAAAATCGACTATGGCTACACCTTC. This gives the protein CSASPPKIDYGYTF.

This clonotype was detected many times. This CDR3 is CATQSEPYSQETQYF. The CDR3, as DNA: TGTGCCACCCAATCGGAACCCTATAGCCAAGAGACCCAGTACTTC. The rearrangement uses TRBV7-8 and TRBJ2-5, with D hard to call. The germline V gene has CDR1 SGHVS and CDR2 FQNEAQ. There are 15 residues in the CDR3. Trimming took off 10 bases at V and 1 base at J, with 19 bases between the two ends.

This clonotype has at least ten counts. The DNA of the CDR3 is TGCAGTGCTAGGGGGGAAGCGAACACCGGGGAGCTGTTTTTT. Translated, it gives CSARGEANTGELFF. The V and J genes are TRBV20-1 and TRBJ2-2; D assignment may be TRBD1 or TRBD2 (5 bases each). Germline V gene sequence: CDR1 DFQATT, CDR2 SNEGSKA (reference sequence). This CDR3 contains 14 residues. Between the trimmed V and J ends, which lost 3 bases and 0 bases, there was a span of 8 bases.

This clonotype was counted only a few times. The chain is built from TRBV20-1 and TRBJ2-1; D unclear. The CDR3 runs to 10 residues. Germline loops: CDR1 DFQATT, CDR2 SNEGSKA (reference sequence). V was trimmed by 8 bases and J by 1 base, leaving 3 bases between them. Here the CDR3 reads CSTSYNEQFF. The CDR3 region has the DNA TGCAGTACGTCCTACAATGAGCAGTTCTTC.

This clonotype has more than one count but fewer than ten. The chain uses TRBV5-1 and TRBJ1-2; 10 bases align to TRBD1. Per germline, CDR1 SGHRS and CDR2 YFSETQ. The CDR3 covers 17 residues. Trimming took 4 bases from V and 4 from J; bases not matched to a gene: 13. For the CDR3, the DNA is TGCGCCAGCAGCCTTGAGTCCTTGACAGGGGGCCCCTATGGCTACACCTTC. Protein sequence: CASSLESLTGGPYGYTF.

Only a few counts were recorded for this clonotype. The chain carries TRBV4-3 and TRBJ1-2, with D maybe TRBD1 (5 bases). This CDR3 region has 18 residues. V was cut by 4 bases and J by 8 bases, with 29 bases left in between. Germline assignment: CDR1 LGHNA and CDR2 YSLEER. The CDR3 coding sequence is TGCGCCAGCAGCCCCGAAGGCCCCAGGGTTCTCATTTTTGGCGGCTACACCTTC. Protein sequence: CASSPEGPRVLIFGGYTF.

The sample holds many counts of this clonotype. The V gene is TRBV4-3, the J gene TRBJ2-5; 8 nucleotides align to TRBD2. The CDR3 has 15 amino acids. Trimming removed 4 bases from V and 2 bases from J; junction bases left unmatched: 6. The germline gives CDR1 LGHNA, CDR2 YSLEER. The CDR3 here is CASSLSGLAQETQYF. Here the CDR3 DNA reads TGCGCCAGCAGCCTATCCGGACTAGCACAAGAGACCCAGTACTTC.

This clonotype was observed at least ten times. V is TRBV12-3 or TRBV12-4 and J is TRBJ1-5; 9 positions match TRBD1. The CDR3 is made up of 13 amino acids. Germline trimming cut 5 bases from V and 6 bases from J; bases unmatched to any gene: 2. CDR3 DNA sequence: TGTGCCAGCAGTGGACAGGGGACTCAGCCCCAGCATTTT. Encoded protein: CASSGQGTQPQHF.

This clonotype was counted many times. This chain links TRBV6-5 with TRBJ2-2; TRBD2 agrees at 12 bases. V was pared by 4 bases and J by 4 bases, with 7 bases of the junction left unmatched. The CDR3 runs 17 residues. Germline V CDR1 and CDR2: MNHEY, SVGAGI. Here the CDR3 reads CASSSRPSGGVTGELFF. The CDR3 nucleotides read TGTGCCAGCAGTTCCCGGCCTAGCGGGGGGGTCACCGGGGAGCTGTTTTTT.

This clonotype showed up many times. The V and J genes are TRBV7-9 and TRBJ2-5; D remains ambiguous. V lost 3 bases, J lost 1 base, and 9 bases lay in between. CDR1 is SEHNR, CDR2 FQNEAQ, per germline (reference sequence). CDR3 length: 14 residues. CDR3 nucleotide sequence: TGTGCCAGCAGCTTGGTAGGAGTCCAAGAGACCCAGTACTTC. Translation: CASSLVGVQETQYF.

Ten or more counts support this clonotype. The V call is TRBV12-3 or TRBV12-4, the J call TRBJ2-7; no reliable D call. This CDR3 comprises 13 residues. Trimming removed 5 bases from V and 3 bases from J, with 11 bases in between. The CDR3 coding sequence is TGTGCCAGCAGTCGCCCCGACGGCTACGAGCAGTACTTC. It codes for CASSRPDGYEQYF.